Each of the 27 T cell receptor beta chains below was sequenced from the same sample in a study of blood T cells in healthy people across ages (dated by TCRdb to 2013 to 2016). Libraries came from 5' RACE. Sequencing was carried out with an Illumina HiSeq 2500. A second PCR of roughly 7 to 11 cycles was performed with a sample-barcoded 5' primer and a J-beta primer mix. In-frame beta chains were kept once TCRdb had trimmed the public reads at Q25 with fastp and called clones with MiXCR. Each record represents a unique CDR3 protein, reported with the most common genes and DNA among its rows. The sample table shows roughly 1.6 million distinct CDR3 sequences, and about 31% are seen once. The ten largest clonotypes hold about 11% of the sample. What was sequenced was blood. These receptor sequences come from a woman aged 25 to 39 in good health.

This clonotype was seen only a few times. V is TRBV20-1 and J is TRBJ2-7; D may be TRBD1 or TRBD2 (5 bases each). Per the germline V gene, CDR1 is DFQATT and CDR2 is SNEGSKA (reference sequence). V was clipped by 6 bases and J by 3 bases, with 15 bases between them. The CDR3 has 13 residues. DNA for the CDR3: TGCAGTGCGGAGGACACGTCAAACTACGAGCAGTACTTC. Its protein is CSAEDTSNYEQYF.

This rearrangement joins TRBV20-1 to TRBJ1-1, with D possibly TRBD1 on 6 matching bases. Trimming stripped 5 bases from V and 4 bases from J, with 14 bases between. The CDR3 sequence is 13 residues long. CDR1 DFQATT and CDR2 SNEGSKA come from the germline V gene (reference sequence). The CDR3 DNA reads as TGCAGTGCTTCTCAGGGGAGAGGCACTGAAGCTTTCTTT. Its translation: CSASQGRGTEAFF.

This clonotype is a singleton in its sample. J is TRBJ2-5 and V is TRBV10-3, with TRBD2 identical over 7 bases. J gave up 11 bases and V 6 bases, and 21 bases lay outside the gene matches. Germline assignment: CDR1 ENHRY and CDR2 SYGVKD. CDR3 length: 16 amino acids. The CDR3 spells CAIRGTGGGPIHEQYF. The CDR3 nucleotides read TGTGCCATCAGAGGCACTGGCGGGGGACCGATCCATGAGCAGTACTTC.

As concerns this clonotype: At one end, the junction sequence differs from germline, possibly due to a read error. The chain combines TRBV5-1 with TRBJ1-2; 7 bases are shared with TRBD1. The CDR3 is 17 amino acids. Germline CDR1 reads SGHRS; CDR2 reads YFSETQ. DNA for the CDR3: TGCGCCAGCAGCTCGAGCTCCGGGACAGTCGCTAACTATGACTACACCTTC. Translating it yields CASSSSSGTVANYDYTF.

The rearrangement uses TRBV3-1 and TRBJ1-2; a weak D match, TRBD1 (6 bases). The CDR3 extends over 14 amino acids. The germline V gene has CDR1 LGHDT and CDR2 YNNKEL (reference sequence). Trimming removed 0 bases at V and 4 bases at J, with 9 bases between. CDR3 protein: CASSQERTAYGYTF. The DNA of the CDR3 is TGTGCCAGCAGCCAAGAGAGGACAGCCTATGGCTACACCTTC.

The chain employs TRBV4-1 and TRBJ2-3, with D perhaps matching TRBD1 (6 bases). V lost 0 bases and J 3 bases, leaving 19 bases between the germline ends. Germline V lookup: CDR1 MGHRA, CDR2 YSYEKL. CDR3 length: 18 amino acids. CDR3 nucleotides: TGCGCCAGCAGCCAAGATTTGTATGAGGACAGTAGGACAGATACGCAGTATTTT. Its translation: CASSQDLYEDSRTDTQYF.

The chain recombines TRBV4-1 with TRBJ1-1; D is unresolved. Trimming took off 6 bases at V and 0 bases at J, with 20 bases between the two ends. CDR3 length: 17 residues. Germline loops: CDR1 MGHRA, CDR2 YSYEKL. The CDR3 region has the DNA TGCGCCAGCAGTCCCACAAGGAGTAGGAGAATGAACACTGAAGCTTTCTTT. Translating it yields CASSPTRSRRMNTEAFF.

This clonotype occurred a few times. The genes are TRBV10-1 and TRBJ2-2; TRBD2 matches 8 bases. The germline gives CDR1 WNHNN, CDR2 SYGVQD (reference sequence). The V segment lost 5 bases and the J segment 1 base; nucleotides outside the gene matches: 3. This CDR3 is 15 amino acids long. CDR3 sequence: CASSREGVNTGELFF. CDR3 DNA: TGCGCCAGCAGTCGGGAGGGGGTGAACACCGGGGAGCTGTTTTTT.

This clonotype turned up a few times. The CDR3 protein is CAWAASGLSGELFF. The CDR3 DNA follows: TGTGCCTGGGCCGCTAGCGGGCTCTCCGGGGAGCTGTTTTTT. The chain couples TRBV30 to TRBJ2-2; 8 bases are shared with TRBD2. V gave up 5 bases and J gave up 6 bases; unmatched junction bases: 8. Germline CDR1 and CDR2: GTSNPN and SVGIG (reference sequence). The CDR3 contains 14 residues.

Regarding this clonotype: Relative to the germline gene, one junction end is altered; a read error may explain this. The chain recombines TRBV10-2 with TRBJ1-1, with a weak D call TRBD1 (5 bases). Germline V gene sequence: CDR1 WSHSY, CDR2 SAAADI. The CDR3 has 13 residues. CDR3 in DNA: TGCGCCTGCAGTCCCGACAGGAACACTGAAGCTTTCTTT. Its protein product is CACSPDRNTEAFF.

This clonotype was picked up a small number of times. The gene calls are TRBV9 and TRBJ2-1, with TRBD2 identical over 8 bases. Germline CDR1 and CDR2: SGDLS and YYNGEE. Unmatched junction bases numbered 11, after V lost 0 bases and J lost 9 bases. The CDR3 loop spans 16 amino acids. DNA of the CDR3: TGTGCCAGCAGCGTAGTTAGGACTAGCAACCTTGGTGAGCAGTTCTTC. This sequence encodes CASSVVRTSNLGEQFF.

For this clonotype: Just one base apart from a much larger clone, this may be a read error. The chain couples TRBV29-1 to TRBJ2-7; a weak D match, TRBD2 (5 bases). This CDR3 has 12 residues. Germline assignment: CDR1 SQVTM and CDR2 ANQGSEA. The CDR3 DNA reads TGCAGCGGGAAGTCTAGCTCCTGCGAGCAGTACTTC. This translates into CSGKSSSCEQYF.

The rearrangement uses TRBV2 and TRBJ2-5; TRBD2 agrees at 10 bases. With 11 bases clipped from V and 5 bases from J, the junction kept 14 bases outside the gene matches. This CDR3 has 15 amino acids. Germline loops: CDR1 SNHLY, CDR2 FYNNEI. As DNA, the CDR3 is TGTGCCGGAGGGACAGGTCCGGGACTAGCGGAGACCCAGTACTTC. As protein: CAGGTGPGLAETQYF.

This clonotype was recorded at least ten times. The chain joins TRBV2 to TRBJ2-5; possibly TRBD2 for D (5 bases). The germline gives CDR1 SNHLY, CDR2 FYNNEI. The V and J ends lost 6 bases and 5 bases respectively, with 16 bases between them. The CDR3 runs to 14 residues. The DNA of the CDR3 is TGTGCCAGCAGCCGCGGACTCCCCGCCGAGACCCAGTACTTC. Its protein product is CASSRGLPAETQYF. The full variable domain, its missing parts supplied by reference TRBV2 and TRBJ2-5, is EPEVTQTPSHQVTQMGQEVILRCVPISNHLYFYWYRQILGQKVEFLVSFYNNEISEKSEIFDDQFSVERPDGSNFTLKIRSTKLEDSAMYFCASSRGLPAETQYFGPGTRLLVL.

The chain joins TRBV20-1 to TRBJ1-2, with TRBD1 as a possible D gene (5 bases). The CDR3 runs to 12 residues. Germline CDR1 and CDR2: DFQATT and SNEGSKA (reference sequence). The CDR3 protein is CGHTIPYVGYTF. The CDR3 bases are TGCGGACACACAATTCCCTATGTGGGCTACACCTTC.

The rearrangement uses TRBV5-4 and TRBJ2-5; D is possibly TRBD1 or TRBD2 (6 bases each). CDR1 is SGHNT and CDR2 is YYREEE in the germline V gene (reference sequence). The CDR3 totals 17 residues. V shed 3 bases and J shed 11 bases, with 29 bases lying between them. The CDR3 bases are TGTGCCAGCAGCTCGTTGATACAGGGAGGTTTTCCCAATGAGCAGTACTTC. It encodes CASSSLIQGGFPNEQYF.

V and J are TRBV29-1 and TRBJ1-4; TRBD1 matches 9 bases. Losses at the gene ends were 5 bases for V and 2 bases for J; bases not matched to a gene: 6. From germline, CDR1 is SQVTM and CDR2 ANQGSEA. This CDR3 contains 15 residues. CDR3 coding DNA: TGCAGCGTTTCTGGGACAGGGACCACTAATGAAAAACTGTTTTTT. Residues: CSVSGTGTTNEKLFF.

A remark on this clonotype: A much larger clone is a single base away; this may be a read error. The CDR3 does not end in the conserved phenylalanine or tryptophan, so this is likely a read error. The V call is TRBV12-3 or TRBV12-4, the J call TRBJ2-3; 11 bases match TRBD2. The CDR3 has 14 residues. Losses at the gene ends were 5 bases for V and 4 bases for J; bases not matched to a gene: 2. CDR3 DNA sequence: TGTGCCAGCAGTCTTAGCGGGGGGGCAGATACGCAGTATTCT. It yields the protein CASSLSGGADTQYS.

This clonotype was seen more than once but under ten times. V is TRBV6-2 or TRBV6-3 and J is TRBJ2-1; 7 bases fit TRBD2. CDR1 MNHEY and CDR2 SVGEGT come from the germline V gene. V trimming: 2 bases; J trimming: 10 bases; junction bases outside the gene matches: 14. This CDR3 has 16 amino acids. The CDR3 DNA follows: TGTGCCAGCAGTTACGAGCCGGGAGGACTGGGGGGGGAGCAGTTCTTC. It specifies CASSYEPGGLGGEQFF.

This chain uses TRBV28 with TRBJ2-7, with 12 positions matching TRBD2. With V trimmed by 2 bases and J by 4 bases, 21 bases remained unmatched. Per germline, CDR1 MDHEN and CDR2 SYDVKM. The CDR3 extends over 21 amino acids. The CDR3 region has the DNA TGTGCCAGCAGTTTAAAATTTCGAGAGACTAGCGGGAGCCGGGTGAAGTACGAGCAGTACTTC. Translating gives CASSLKFRETSGSRVKYEQYF.

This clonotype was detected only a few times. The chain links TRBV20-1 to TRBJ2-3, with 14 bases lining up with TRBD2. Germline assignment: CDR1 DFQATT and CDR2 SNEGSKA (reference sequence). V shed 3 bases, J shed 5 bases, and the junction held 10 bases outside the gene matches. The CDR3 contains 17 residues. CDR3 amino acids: CSASPGTSGGYRDTQYF. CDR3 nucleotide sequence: TGCAGTGCTAGCCCCGGGACTAGCGGGGGATACAGAGATACGCAGTATTTT.

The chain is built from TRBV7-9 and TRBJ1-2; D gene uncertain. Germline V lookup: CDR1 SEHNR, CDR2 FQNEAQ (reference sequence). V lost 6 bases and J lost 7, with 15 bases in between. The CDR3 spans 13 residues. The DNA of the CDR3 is TGTGCCAGCAGTTTAACAGCCAAGAGTGGCTACACCTTC. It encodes CASSLTAKSGYTF.

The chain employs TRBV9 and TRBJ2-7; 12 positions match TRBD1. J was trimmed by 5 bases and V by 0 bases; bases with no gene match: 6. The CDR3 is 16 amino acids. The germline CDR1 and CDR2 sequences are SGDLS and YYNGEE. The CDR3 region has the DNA TGTGCCAGCAGCGTAGCCCCGGGACAGGGGGCCAACGAGCAGTACTTC. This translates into CASSVAPGQGANEQYF. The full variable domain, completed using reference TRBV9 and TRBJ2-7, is DSGVTQTPKHLITATGQRVTLRCSPRSGDLSVYWYQQSLDQGLQFLIQYYNGEERAKGNILERFSAQQFPDLHSELNLSSLELGDSALYFCASSVAPGQGANEQYFGPGTRLTVT.

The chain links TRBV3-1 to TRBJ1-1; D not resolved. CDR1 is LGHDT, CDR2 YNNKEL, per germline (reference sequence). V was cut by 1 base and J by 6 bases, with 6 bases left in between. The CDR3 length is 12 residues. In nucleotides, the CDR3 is TGTGCCAGCAGCCAAGTAACAGCTGAAGCTTTCTTT. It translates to CASSQVTAEAFF. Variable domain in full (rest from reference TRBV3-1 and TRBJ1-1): DTAVSQTPKYLVTQMGNDKSIKCEQNLGHDTMYWYKQDSKKFLKIMFSYNNKELIINETVPNRFSPKSPDKAHLNLHINSLELGDSAVYFCASSQVTAEAFFGQGTRLTVV.

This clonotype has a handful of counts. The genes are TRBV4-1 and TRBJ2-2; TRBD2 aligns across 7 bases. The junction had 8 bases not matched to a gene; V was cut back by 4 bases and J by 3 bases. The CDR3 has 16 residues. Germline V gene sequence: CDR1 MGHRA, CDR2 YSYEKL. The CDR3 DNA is TGCGCCAGCAGCCCCCTGGCGGGAGTGTACACCGGGGAGCTGTTTTTT. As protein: CASSPLAGVYTGELFF.

The DNA for the CDR3 is TGTGCCAGCACCACGGACGGGACTAGCGGTTACGAGCAGTACTTC. Translation: CASTTDGTSGYEQYF. The chain links TRBV6-1 to TRBJ2-5; TRBD2 matches at 11 bases. The J call could be wrong; TRBJ2-7 is a better fit for the DNA end. CDR1 MNHNS and CDR2 SASEGT come from the germline V gene. The CDR3 runs 15 residues.

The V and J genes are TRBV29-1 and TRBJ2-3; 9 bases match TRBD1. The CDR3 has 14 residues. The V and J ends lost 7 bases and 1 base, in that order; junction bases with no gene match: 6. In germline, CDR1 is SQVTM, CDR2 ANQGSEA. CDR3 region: CSGVRDRGTDTQYF. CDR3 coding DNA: TGCAGCGGGGTCCGGGACAGGGGCACAGATACGCAGTATTTT.